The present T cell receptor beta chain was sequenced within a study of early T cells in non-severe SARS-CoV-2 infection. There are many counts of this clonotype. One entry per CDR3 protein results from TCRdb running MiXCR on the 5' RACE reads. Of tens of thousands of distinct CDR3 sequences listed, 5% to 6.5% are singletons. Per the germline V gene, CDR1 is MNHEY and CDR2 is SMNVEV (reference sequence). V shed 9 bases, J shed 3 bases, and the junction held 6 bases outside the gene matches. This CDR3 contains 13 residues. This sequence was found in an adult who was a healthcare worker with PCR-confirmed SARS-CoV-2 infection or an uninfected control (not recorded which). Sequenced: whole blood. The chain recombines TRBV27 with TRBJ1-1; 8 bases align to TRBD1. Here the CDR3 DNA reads TGTGCCAGTACGGACAGGGAAGACACTGAAGCTTTCTTT. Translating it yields CASTDREDTEAFF.